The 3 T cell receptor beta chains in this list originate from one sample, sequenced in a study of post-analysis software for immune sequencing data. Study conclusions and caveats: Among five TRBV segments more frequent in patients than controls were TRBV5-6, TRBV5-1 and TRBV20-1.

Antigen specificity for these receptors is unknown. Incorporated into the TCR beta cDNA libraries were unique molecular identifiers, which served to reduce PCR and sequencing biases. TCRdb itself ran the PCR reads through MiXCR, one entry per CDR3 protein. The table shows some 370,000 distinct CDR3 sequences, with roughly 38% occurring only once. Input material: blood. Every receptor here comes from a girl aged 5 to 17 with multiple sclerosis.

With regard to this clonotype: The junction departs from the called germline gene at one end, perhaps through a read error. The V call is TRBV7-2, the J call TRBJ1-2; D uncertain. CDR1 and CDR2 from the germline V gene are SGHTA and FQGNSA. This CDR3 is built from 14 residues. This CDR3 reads CAGSLATGNYGYTF. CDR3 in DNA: TGTGCCGGCAGCTTAGCGACTGGGAACTATGGCTACACCTTC. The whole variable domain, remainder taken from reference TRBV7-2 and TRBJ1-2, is GAGVSQSPSNKVTEKGKDVELRCDPISGHTALYWYRQSLGQGLEFLIYFQGNSAPDKSGLPSDRFSAERTGGSVSTLTIQRTQQEDSAVYLCAGSLATGNYGYTFGSGTRLTVV.

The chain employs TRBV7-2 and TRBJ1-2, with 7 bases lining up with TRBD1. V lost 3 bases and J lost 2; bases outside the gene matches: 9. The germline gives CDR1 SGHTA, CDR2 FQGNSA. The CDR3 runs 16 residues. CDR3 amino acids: CASSFDRVGPNYGYTF. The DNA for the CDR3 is TGTGCCAGCAGCTTCGACAGGGTGGGGCCAAACTATGGCTACACCTTC.

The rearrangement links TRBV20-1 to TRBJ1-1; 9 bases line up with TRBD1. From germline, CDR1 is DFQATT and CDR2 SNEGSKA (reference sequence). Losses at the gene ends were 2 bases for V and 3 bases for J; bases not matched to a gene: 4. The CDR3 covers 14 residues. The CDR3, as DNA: TGCAGTGCTAGAAGGACAGGGGAGGACACTGAAGCTTTCTTT. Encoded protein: CSARRTGEDTEAFF.